The 28 T cell receptor beta chains below were found in one sample sequenced in a study of blood T cell repertoires in COVID-19. Generated by immunoSEQ multiplex PCR, the TCRdb table keeps only in-frame clones and is missing some. Of over 200,000 clones listed, around 84% were seen once; the top ten hold roughly 15%. The sequenced material came from PBMCs or T cells enriched from blood (not recorded which). The receptors were sampled from a man younger than 35 who had recovered from COVID-19.

This chain links TRBV6-5 with TRBJ1-6, with D possibly being TRBD1 (5 bases). This CDR3 is built from 14 residues. Per germline, CDR1 MNHEY and CDR2 SVGAGI. V dropped 2 bases and J dropped 10 bases, with 12 bases sitting between them. As DNA, the CDR3 is TGTGCCAGCAGTTACCAAGCCGGGGGATCACCCCTCCACTTT. It codes for CASSYQAGGSPLHF.

This clone appeared a few times. The chain links TRBV19 to TRBJ1-5, with D perhaps TRBD1 (6 bases). Trimming left V 6 bases short and J 6 bases short, with 9 bases between. Germline V gene lookup returns CDR1 LNHDA and CDR2 SQIVND (reference sequence). CDR3 size: 12 residues. For the CDR3, the DNA is TGTGCCAGTAGGACAGGTGGTCAGCCCCAGCATTTT. Translating gives CASRTGGQPQHF.

This clone was counted once. The chain carries TRBV5-1 and TRBJ2-7; D ambiguous. Between the trimmed V and J ends, which lost 1 base and 3 bases, there was a span of 8 bases. Looked up from germline, CDR1 is SGHRS and CDR2 is YFSETQ. The CDR3 has 13 residues. This CDR3 reads CASSLSDFYEQYF. The CDR3 region has the DNA TGCGCCAGCAGCTTGTCCGACTTCTACGAGCAGTACTTC.

V is TRBV28 and J is TRBJ1-2, with D tentatively TRBD1 (5 bases). From germline, CDR1 is MDHEN and CDR2 SYDVKM. Trimming left V 1 base short and J 8 bases short, with 8 bases between. The CDR3 runs to 12 residues. CDR3 loop: CASSLSTDGYTF. DNA for the CDR3: TGTGCCAGCAGTTTATCGACAGACGGCTACACCTTC.

The V and J genes are TRBV10-2 and TRBJ1-1, with D unclear. CDR1 is WSHSY and CDR2 is SAAADI in the germline V gene. The CDR3 contains 12 residues. V lost 6 bases, J lost 2 bases, and 7 bases lay in between. In nucleotides, the CDR3 is TGCGCCAGCAGGAGCGCTAACACTGAAGCTTTCTTT. Protein: CASRSANTEAFF.

The V and J genes are TRBV30 and TRBJ1-1; 8 positions match TRBD1. V lost 2 bases, J lost 4 bases, and 3 bases stayed unmatched. CDR3 length: 13 residues. Germline lookup yields CDR1 GTSNPN and CDR2 SVGIG (reference sequence). The CDR3 reads CAWSTGGFTEAFF. The CDR3 bases are TGTGCCTGGAGTACAGGGGGGTTCACTGAAGCTTTCTTT.

This CDR3 is CSVKTGTYEQYF. The CDR3 DNA sequence: TGCAGCGTTAAGACAGGGACGTACGAGCAGTACTTC. The V and J genes are TRBV29-1 and TRBJ2-7; 7 bases fit TRBD1. The CDR3 has 12 amino acids. Germline trimming cut 5 bases from V and 4 bases from J; bases unmatched to any gene: 5. Germline CDR1 SQVTM, CDR2 ANQGSEA.

This chain uses TRBV5-1 with TRBJ2-5, with D perhaps matching TRBD2 (7 bases). The CDR3 spans 12 residues. The V gene lost 7 bases and the J gene lost 5 bases, with 12 bases spanning the gap. Germline loops: CDR1 SGHRS, CDR2 YFSETQ. CDR3 in amino acids: CASRGARETQYF. CDR3 sequence (DNA): TGCGCCAGCCGGGGGGCGCGGGAGACCCAGTACTTC.

V usage is TRBV27 and J usage is TRBJ1-4; weak D call: TRBD1 (6 bases). With 5 bases removed from V and 8 bases from J, the gap between germline ends came to 12 bases. Germline CDR1 and CDR2: MNHEY and SMNVEV (reference sequence). This CDR3 spans 13 amino acids. CDR3 protein: CASSTGMREKLFF. For the CDR3, the DNA is TGTGCCAGCAGTACAGGGATGCGGGAAAAACTGTTTTTT.

This chain connects TRBV5-1 to TRBJ1-5, with D hard to call. Germline loops: CDR1 SGHRS, CDR2 YFSETQ. The length of the CDR3 is 15 residues. V dropped 0 bases and J dropped 0 bases, with 7 bases sitting between them. The CDR3 loop reads CASSLAGNSNQPQHF. As DNA, the CDR3 is TGCGCCAGCAGCTTGGCGGGAAATAGCAATCAGCCCCAGCATTTT.

CDR3 nucleotides: TGTGCCAGCAGTCCCCGAGGGGGAAACTATGGCTACACCTTC. This encodes CASSPRGGNYGYTF. The rearrangement joins TRBV27 to TRBJ1-2, with D possibly matching TRBD1 (6 bases). The CDR3 is made up of 14 amino acids. V dropped 5 bases and J dropped 2 bases, with 12 bases sitting between them. Germline V lookup: CDR1 MNHEY, CDR2 SMNVEV (reference sequence).

This clone was seen many times. The V and J genes are TRBV2 and TRBJ2-7; the D is unclear. Germline lookup yields CDR1 SNHLY and CDR2 FYNNEI. V was trimmed by 6 bases and J by 2 bases, leaving 11 bases between them. The CDR3 contains 13 residues. CDR3 DNA: TGTGCCAGCAGACCAGGTGCCCCCTACGAGCAGTACTTC. This translates into CASRPGAPYEQYF.

This rearrangement joins TRBV6-5 to TRBJ1-1; D gene uncertain. This CDR3 is built from 13 residues. The germline gives CDR1 MNHEY, CDR2 SVGAGI. The V end was cut by 5 bases, the J end by 3 bases, with 10 bases between. This CDR3 reads CASSTRGDTEAFF. CDR3 in DNA: TGTGCCAGCAGTACCCGCGGGGACACTGAAGCTTTCTTT.

The CDR3 spells CASSDTREQYF. Written as DNA, the CDR3 is TGTGCCAGCAGCGATACACGAGAGCAGTACTTC. The chain combines TRBV2 with TRBJ2-7; D is unresolved. The length of the CDR3 is 11 residues. V was clipped by 6 bases and J by 7 bases, with 10 bases between them. The germline V gene encodes CDR1 SNHLY and CDR2 FYNNEI.

The V and J genes are TRBV5-1 and TRBJ1-1, with 7 bases matching TRBD1. Germline V lookup: CDR1 SGHRS, CDR2 YFSETQ. Trimming took 7 bases from V and 5 from J; bases not matched to a gene: 8. This CDR3 region has 13 residues. For the CDR3, the DNA is TGCGCCAGCCGACAGGGACTGAGAACTGAAGCTTTCTTT. Translating gives CASRQGLRTEAFF. Complete variable domain (other parts from reference TRBV5-1 and TRBJ1-1): KAGVTQTPRYLIKTRGQQVTLSCSPISGHRSVSWYQQTPGQGLQFLFEYFSETQRNKGNFPGRFSGRQFSNSRSEMNVSTLELGDSALYLCASRQGLRTEAFFGQGTRLTVV.

The V and J genes are TRBV7-9 and TRBJ1-1, with TRBD1 as a possible D gene (5 bases). Trimming removed 5 bases from V and 7 bases from J, with 14 bases in between. The CDR3 loop spans 13 amino acids. The germline V gene encodes CDR1 SEHNR and CDR2 FQNEAQ (reference sequence). In nucleotides, the CDR3 is TGTGCCAGCAGCCCCCCCCGACAGCTTGAAGCTTTCTTT. This codes for CASSPPRQLEAFF.

V and J are TRBV19 and TRBJ1-1; TRBD1 might be the D (5 bases). Trimming removed 9 bases from V and 2 bases from J, with 13 bases in between. Germline V gene data show CDR1 as LNHDA and CDR2 as SQIVND (reference sequence). This CDR3 comprises 13 residues. CDR3 sequence: CASGTGVNTEAFF. In DNA, the CDR3 is TGTGCCAGCGGGACGGGGGTAAACACTGAAGCTTTCTTT.

V is TRBV30 and J is TRBJ1-2; D remains ambiguous. Germline CDR1 reads GTSNPN; CDR2 reads SVGIG (reference sequence). V was cut by 4 bases and J by 7 bases, with 13 bases left in between. This CDR3 region has 12 residues. In nucleotides, the CDR3 is TGTGCCTGGACAATGGCGGTAGGTGGCTACACCTTC. This gives the protein CAWTMAVGGYTF.

This clone has a handful of counts. The rearrangement joins TRBV12-3 or TRBV12-4 to TRBJ2-7; TRBD1 is a possible D gene (6 bases). V was shortened by 2 bases and J by 2 bases, with 7 bases between the two germline ends. The CDR3 length is 13 residues. The CDR3 bases are TGTGCCAGCAGTTTAAGACAGGCCTACGAGCAGTACTTC. This sequence encodes CASSLRQAYEQYF.

This chain uses TRBV4-1 with TRBJ2-7, with TRBD2 matching over 10 bases. In germline, CDR1 is MGHRA, CDR2 YSYEKL. V was clipped by 2 bases and J by 5 bases; unmatched bases: 15. This CDR3 spans 18 amino acids. The CDR3 spells CASSQRSRPGLAIHEQYF. CDR3 bases: TGCGCCAGCAGCCAAAGATCTCGCCCGGGACTAGCGATCCACGAGCAGTACTTC.

About this clone: The junction and the germline gene differ at one end; a read error may be behind it. The genes are TRBV7-9 and TRBJ1-1, with 9 bases matching TRBD1. Germline V gives CDR1 SEHNR, CDR2 FQNEAQ (reference sequence). The CDR3 is made up of 15 amino acids. The CDR3 is CASSPPGTGNAEAFF. As DNA, the CDR3 is TGTGCCAGCAGCCCACCGGGGACAGGGAACGCTGAAGCTTTCTTT.

This chain joins TRBV5-1 and TRBJ1-2, with D perhaps TRBD1 (5 bases). V was pared by 1 base and J by 0 bases, with 7 bases between. The V gene's germline CDR1 is SGHRS and CDR2 YFSETQ. The CDR3 covers 14 residues. The CDR3 reads CASSLSTANYGYTF. In DNA form, the CDR3 reads TGCGCCAGCAGCTTGTCGACAGCTAACTATGGCTACACCTTC. The entire variable domain, with the rest obtained from reference TRBV5-1 and TRBJ1-2, is as follows: KAGVTQTPRYLIKTRGQQVTLSCSPISGHRSVSWYQQTPGQGLQFLFEYFSETQRNKGNFPGRFSGRQFSNSRSEMNVSTLELGDSALYLCASSLSTANYGYTFGSGTRLTVV.

The gene calls are TRBV7-9 and TRBJ2-7, with D maybe TRBD2 (5 bases). The CDR3 contains 14 residues. Per germline, CDR1 SEHNR and CDR2 FQNEAQ (reference sequence). V dropped 5 bases and J dropped 3 bases, with 14 bases sitting between them. The CDR3 protein is CASSPEGGNYEQYF. CDR3 DNA: TGTGCCAGCAGCCCAGAGGGCGGCAACTACGAGCAGTACTTC.

The V gene is TRBV20-1, the J gene TRBJ1-2; perhaps TRBD1 as D (5 bases). Germline V gene data show CDR1 as DFQATT and CDR2 as SNEGSKA (reference sequence). V gave up 6 bases and J gave up 4 bases, with 9 bases separating them. The CDR3 sequence is 11 residues long. The DNA of the CDR3 is TGCAGTGCCGTCGGGGGCTATGGCTACACCTTC. It encodes CSAVGGYGYTF.

This clone has only one observation. The genes are TRBV5-6 and TRBJ2-7; 9 nucleotides line up with TRBD2. The CDR3 has 15 amino acids. V shed 1 base, J shed 5 bases, and the junction held 7 bases outside the gene matches. Germline CDR1 is SGHDT and CDR2 is YYEEEE. The CDR3 coding sequence is TGTGCCAGCAGCTTGTTTCGGGCTAGCGGGAACGAGCAGTACTTC. Residues: CASSLFRASGNEQYF.

The V gene is TRBV6-1, the J gene TRBJ1-2; 7 positions match TRBD1. CDR3 length equals 15 residues. The V and J ends lost 1 base and 4 bases, in that order; junction bases with no gene match: 6. Germline CDR1 and CDR2: MNHNS and SASEGT. CDR3 loop: CASSEVIGGTYGYTF. In DNA form, the CDR3 reads TGTGCCAGCAGTGAAGTTATAGGGGGCACCTATGGCTACACCTTC.

A single count supports this clone. The gene calls are TRBV11-2 and TRBJ2-5; TRBD2 matches 14 bases. The V gene end was trimmed by 5 bases and the J gene end by 5 bases; junction bases not matched to a gene: 4. This CDR3 spans 15 amino acids. Germline CDR1 SGHAT, CDR2 FQNNGV. The CDR3 reads CASSQGLAGVETQYF. The CDR3 region has the DNA TGTGCCAGCAGCCAGGGACTAGCGGGAGTGGAGACCCAGTACTTC. Supplemented by reference TRBV11-2 and TRBJ2-5, the full variable domain reads EAGVAQSPRYKIIEKRQSVAFWCNPISGHATLYWYQQILGQGPKLLIQFQNNGVVDDSQLPKDRFSAERLKGVDSTLKIQPAKLEDSAVYLCASSQGLAGVETQYFGPGTRLLVL.

V and J are TRBV5-1 and TRBJ2-7, with 7 bases identical to TRBD2. Germline-derived CDR1 and CDR2 are SGHRS and YFSETQ. V lost 0 bases to trimming and J lost 1 base; unmatched junction nucleotides: 7. This CDR3 spans 16 amino acids. The CDR3 DNA reads as TGCGCCAGCAGCTTGGGGCCCAGCGGGGATTCCTACGAGCAGTACTTC. This gives the protein CASSLGPSGDSYEQYF.